The clone carrying this TCR beta chain was found once. Its matching antigen is unknown. The germline V gene has CDR1 DFQATT and CDR2 SNEGSKA (reference sequence). Unmatched junction bases numbered 12, after V lost 3 bases and J lost 5 bases. CDR3 length equals 16 residues. This record comes from a study of CD8 T cells in ankylosing spondylitis. Overall study findings and caveats: Reactive arthritis synovial fluid and blood previously showed some of these motif variants.

Quantitative barcoded 5'-RACE was used to prepare TCR beta libraries. TCRdb re-called the 5' RACE reads through MiXCR, storing one row per CDR3 protein. The data hold about 120,000 distinct CDR3 sequences, with roughly 15% observed a single time. The rearrangement uses TRBV20-1 and TRBJ2-5; 10 positions match TRBD2. The sequenced sample was blood, either unsorted or a sorted T cell fraction (not recorded which). This clonotype originated in a female donor with ankylosing spondylitis or in good health (not recorded which). CDR3 coding DNA: TGCAGTGCTAGTCGTGGTAGCGGGGGGCCGTCGGAGACCCAGTACTTC. It specifies CSASRGSGGPSETQYF.